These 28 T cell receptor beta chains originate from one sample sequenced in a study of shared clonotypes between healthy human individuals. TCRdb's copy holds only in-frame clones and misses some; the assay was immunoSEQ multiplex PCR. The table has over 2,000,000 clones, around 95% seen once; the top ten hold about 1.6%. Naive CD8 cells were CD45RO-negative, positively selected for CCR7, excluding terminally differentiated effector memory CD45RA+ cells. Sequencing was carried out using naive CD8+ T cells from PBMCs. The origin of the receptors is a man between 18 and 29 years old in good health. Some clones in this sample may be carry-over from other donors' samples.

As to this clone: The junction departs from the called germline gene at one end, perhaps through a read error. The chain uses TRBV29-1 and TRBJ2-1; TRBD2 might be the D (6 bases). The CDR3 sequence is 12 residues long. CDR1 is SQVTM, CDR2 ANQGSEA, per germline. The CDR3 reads CSVRGTPNAQFF. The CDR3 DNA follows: TGCAGCGTTAGAGGGACTCCCAATGCGCAGTTCTTC.

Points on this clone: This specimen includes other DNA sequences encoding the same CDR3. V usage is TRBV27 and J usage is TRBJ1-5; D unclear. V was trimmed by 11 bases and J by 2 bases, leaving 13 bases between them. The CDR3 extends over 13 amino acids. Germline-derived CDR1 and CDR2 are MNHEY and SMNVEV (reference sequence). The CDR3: CASRGGGNQPQHF. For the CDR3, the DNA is TGTGCCTCCCGCGGCGGGGGCAATCAGCCCCAGCATTTT.

The CDR3 reads CASSYQSLDRAYEQYF. The CDR3 DNA reads as TGTGCCAGCAGTTACCAATCCTTGGACAGGGCTTACGAGCAGTACTTC. This chain joins TRBV6-5 and TRBJ2-7; 8 bases map to TRBD1. J was trimmed by 4 bases and V by 2 bases; bases with no gene match: 10. CDR1 and CDR2 from the germline V gene are MNHEY and SVGAGI. This CDR3 contains 16 residues.

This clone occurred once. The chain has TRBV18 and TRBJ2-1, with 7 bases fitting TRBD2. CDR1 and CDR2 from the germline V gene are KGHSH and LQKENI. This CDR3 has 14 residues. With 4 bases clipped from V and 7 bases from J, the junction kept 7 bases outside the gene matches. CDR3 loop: CASSRSGEGNEQFF. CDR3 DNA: TGTGCCAGCTCACGATCGGGGGAGGGGAATGAGCAGTTCTTC. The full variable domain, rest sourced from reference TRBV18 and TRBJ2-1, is NAGVMQNPRHLVRRRGQEARLRCSPMKGHSHVYWYRQLPEEGLKFMVYLQKENIIDESGMPKERFSAEFPKEGPSILRIQQVVRGDSAAYFCASSRSGEGNEQFFGPGTRLTVL.

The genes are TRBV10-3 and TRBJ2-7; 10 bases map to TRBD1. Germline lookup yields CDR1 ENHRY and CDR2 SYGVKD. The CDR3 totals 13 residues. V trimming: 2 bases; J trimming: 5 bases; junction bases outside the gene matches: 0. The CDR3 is CAISEGTGDEQYF. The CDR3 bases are TGTGCCATCAGTGAGGGGACAGGGGACGAGCAGTACTTC.

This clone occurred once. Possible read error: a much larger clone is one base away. The CDR3 here is CAWSLLAGGYNEQFF. In DNA, the CDR3 is TGTGCCTGGAGTTTACTAGCGGGAGGCTACAATGAGCAGTTCTTC. The chain carries TRBV30 and TRBJ2-1, with 12 nucleotides matching TRBD2. Germline CDR1 GTSNPN, CDR2 SVGIG (reference sequence). V was pared by 2 bases and J by 3 bases, with 2 bases of the junction left unmatched. The CDR3 has 15 residues.

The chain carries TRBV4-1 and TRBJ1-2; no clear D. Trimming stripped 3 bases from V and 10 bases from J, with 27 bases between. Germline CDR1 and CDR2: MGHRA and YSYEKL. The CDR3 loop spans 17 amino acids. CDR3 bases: TGCGCCAGCAGCCAGCCCCGGAGTAGAGCTATACCCGTTTTCTACACCTTC. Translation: CASSQPRSRAIPVFYTF.

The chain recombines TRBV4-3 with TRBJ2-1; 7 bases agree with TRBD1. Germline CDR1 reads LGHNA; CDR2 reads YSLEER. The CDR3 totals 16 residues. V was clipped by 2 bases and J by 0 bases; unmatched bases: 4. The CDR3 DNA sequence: TGCGCCAGCAGCCAACAGGACAGGAGCTCCTACAATGAGCAGTTCTTC. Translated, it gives CASSQQDRSSYNEQFF.

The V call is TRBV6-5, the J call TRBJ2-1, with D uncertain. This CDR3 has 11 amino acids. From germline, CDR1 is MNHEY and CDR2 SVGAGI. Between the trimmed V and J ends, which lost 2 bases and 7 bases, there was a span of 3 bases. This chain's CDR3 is CASSYTNEQFF. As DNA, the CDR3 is TGTGCCAGCAGTTACACGAATGAGCAGTTCTTC.

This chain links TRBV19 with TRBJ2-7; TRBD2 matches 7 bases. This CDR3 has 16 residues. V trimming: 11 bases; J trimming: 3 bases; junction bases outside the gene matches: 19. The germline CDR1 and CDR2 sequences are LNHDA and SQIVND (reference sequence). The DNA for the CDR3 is TGTGCCCAAAACCCGAAGGCGGGAGCTAACCGCTACGAGCAGTACTTC. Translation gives CAQNPKAGANRYEQYF.

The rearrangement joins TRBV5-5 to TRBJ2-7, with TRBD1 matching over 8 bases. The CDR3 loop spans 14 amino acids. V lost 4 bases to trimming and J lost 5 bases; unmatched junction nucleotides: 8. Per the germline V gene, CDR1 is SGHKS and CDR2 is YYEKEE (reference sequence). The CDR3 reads CASSDGQGRDEQYF. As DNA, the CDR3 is TGTGCCAGCAGCGACGGACAGGGTCGGGACGAGCAGTACTTC.

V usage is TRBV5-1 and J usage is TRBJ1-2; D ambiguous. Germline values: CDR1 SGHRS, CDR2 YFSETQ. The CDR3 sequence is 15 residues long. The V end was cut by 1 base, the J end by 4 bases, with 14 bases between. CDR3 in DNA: TGCGCCAGCAGCTTGTCGCGGGGTATCGGCTATGGCTACACCTTC. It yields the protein CASSLSRGIGYGYTF.

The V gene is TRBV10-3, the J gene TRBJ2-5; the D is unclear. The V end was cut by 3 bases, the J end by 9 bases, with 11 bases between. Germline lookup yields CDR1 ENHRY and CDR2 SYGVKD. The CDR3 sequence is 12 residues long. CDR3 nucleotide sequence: TGTGCCATCAGTGACCAGGATCTGGCCCAGTACTTC. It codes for CAISDQDLAQYF.

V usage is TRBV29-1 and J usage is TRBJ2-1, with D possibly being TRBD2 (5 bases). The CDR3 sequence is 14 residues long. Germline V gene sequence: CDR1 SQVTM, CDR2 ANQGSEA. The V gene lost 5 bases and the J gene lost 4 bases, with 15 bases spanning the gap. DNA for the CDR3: TGCAGCGTTCCGTGGGTAGCGCAATACAATGAGCAGTTCTTC. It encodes CSVPWVAQYNEQFF.

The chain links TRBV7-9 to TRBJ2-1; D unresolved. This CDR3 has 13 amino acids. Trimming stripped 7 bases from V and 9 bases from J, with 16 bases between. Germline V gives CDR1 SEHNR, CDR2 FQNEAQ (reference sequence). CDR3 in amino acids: CASTAPVRGEQFF. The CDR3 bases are TGTGCCAGCACCGCCCCGGTACGTGGTGAGCAGTTCTTC.

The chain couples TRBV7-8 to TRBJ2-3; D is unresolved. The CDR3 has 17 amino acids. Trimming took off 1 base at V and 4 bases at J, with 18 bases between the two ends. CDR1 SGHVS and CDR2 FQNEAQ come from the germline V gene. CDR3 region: CASSLGLAVAAADTQYF. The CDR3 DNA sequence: TGTGCCAGCAGCTTAGGTCTCGCGGTGGCGGCGGCAGATACGCAGTATTTT.

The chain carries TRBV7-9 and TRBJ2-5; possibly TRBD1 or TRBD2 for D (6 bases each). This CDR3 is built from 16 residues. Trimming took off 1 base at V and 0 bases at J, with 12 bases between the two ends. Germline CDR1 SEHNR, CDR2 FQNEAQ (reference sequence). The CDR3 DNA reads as TGTGCCAGCAGCTTAGTCGAGGGGGGCCACCAAGAGACCCAGTACTTC. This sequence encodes CASSLVEGGHQETQYF.

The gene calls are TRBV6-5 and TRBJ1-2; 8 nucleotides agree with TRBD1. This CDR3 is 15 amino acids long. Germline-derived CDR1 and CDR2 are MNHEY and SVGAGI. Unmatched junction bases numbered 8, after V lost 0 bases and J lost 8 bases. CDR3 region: CASSYSQGGFEGYTF. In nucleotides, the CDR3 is TGTGCCAGCAGTTACTCACAGGGGGGTTTTGAGGGCTACACCTTC.

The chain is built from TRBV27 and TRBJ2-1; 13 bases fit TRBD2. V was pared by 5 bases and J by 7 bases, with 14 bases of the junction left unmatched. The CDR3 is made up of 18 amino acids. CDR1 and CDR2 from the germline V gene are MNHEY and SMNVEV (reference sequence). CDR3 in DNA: TGTGCCAGCAGTCCAGGACTAGCGGGAGTTGAAGGAGAAAATGAGCAGTTCTTC. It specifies CASSPGLAGVEGENEQFF.

The CDR3 spells CASSQVQFSTNEKLFF. CDR3 DNA: TGTGCCAGCAGCCAAGTTCAGTTCAGTACTAATGAAAAACTGTTTTTT. V is TRBV4-2 and J is TRBJ1-4; D call uncertain. V dropped 1 base and J dropped 2 bases, with 11 bases sitting between them. The length of the CDR3 is 16 residues. CDR1 and CDR2 from the germline V gene are LGHNA and YNFKEQ.

As DNA, the CDR3 is TGTGCCAGCAGTTACTCCAGGGCAGGGAAGAATGAGCAGTTCTTC. It encodes CASSYSRAGKNEQFF. This chain joins TRBV6-6 and TRBJ2-1, with TRBD1 as a possible D gene (5 bases). CDR3 length: 15 residues. V dropped 0 bases and J dropped 7 bases, with 13 bases sitting between them. The V gene's germline CDR1 is MNHNY and CDR2 SVGAGI (reference sequence).

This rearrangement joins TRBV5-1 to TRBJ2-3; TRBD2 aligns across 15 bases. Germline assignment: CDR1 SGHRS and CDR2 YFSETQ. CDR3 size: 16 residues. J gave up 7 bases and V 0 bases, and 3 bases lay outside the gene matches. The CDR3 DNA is TGCGCCAGCAGCTTGGAGGGACTAGCGGGAGGAAATACGCAGTATTTT. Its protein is CASSLEGLAGGNTQYF.

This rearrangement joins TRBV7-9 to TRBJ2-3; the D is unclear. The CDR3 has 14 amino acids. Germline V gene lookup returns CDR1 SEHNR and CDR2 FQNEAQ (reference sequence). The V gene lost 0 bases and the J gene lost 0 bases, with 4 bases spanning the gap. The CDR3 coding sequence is TGTGCCAGCAGCTTAGCGCAAAGCACAGATACGCAGTATTTT. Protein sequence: CASSLAQSTDTQYF.

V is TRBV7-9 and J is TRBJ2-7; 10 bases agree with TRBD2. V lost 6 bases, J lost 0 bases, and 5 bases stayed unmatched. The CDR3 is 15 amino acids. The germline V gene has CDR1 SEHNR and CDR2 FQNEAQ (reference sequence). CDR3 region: CASSPSGSLSYEQYF. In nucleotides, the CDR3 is TGTGCCAGCAGTCCTAGCGGGAGCCTCTCCTACGAGCAGTACTTC.

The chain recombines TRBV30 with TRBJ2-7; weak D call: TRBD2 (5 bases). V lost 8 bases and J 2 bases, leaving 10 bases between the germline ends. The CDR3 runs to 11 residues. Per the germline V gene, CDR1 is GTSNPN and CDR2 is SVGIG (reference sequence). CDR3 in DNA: TGTGCCGCAGACGGGACCTACGAGCAGTACTTC. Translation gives CAADGTYEQYF.

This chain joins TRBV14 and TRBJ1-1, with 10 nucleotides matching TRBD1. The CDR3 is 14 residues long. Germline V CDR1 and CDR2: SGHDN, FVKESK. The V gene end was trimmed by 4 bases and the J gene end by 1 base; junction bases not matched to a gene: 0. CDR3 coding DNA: TGTGCCAGCAGCCGGGACAGGGGGAACACTGAAGCTTTCTTT. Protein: CASSRDRGNTEAFF.

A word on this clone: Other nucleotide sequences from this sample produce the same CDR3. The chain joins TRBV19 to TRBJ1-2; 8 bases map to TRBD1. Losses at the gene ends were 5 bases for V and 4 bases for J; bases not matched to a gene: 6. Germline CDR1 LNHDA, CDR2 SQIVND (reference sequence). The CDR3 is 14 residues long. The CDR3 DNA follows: TGTGCCAGTAGTCCCGGGACAGGAGGCTATGGCTACACCTTC. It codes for CASSPGTGGYGYTF. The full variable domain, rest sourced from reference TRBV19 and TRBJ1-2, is DGGITQSPKYLFRKEGQNVTLSCEQNLNHDAMYWYRQDPGQGLRLIYYSQIVNDFQKGDIAEGYSVSREKKESFPLTVTSAQKNPTAFYLCASSPGTGGYGYTFGSGTRLTVV.

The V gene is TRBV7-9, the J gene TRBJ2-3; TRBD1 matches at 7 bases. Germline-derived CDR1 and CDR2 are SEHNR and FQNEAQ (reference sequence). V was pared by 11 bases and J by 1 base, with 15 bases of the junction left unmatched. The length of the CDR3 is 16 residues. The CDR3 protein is CAQGWDRDSRTDTQYF. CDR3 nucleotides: TGTGCCCAGGGGTGGGACCGGGACAGTCGCACAGATACGCAGTATTTT.